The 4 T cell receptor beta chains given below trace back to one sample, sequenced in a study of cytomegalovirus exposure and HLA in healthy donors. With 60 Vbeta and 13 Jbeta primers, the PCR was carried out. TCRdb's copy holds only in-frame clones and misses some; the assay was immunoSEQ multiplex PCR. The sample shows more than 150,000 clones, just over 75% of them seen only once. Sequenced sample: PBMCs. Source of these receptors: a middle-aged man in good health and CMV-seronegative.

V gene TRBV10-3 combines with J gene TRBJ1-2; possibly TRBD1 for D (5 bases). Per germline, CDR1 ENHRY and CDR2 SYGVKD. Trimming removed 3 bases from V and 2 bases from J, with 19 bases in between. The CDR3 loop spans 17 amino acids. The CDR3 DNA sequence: TGTGCCATCAGTGACCCTCCCAGGGAGGTCAGGAACTATGGCTACACCTTC. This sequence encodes CAISDPPREVRNYGYTF.

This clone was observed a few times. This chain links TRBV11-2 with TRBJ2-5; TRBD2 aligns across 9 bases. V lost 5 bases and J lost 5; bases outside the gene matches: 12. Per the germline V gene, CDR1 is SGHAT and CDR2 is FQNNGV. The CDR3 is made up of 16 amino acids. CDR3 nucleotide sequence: TGTGCCAGCAGCATGATGTTAGCGGGAGAGTGGGAGACCCAGTACTTC. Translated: CASSMMLAGEWETQYF.

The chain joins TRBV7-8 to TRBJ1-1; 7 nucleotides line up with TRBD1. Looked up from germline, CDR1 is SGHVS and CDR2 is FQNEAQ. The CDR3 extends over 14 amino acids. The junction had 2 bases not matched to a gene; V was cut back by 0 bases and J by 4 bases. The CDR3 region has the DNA TGTGCCAGCAGCTTAGCGCGGGACAGCACTGAAGCTTTCTTT. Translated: CASSLARDSTEAFF.

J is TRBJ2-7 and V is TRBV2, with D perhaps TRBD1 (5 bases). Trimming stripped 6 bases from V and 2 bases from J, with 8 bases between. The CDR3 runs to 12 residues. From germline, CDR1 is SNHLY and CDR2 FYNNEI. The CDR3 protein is CASSATAYEQYF. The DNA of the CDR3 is TGTGCCAGCAGCGCGACAGCCTACGAGCAGTACTTC.